Presented here are 20 T cell receptor beta chains from one specimen sequenced in a study of vaccination and CD4 T cells after COVID-19. Cultured CD4+ T cell DNA was sequenced using the Oncomine TCR Beta short-read assay. One entry per CDR3 protein, called by TCRdb with MiXCR from the PCR reads. The sample holds around 10,000 distinct CDR3 sequences, around 40% seen once. The antigens for these receptors are not known. The treatment was: approximately nine-day PBMC culture with coronavirus spike peptide pools or control peptides (ViraFEST assay). Sequences were obtained from CD4+ T cells from blood, cultured in vitro. These receptor sequences come from a human donor who had recovered from COVID-19.

J is TRBJ1-3 and V is TRBV5-6; D uncertain. CDR1 is SGHDT, CDR2 YYEEEE, per germline. This CDR3 has 14 amino acids. The ends were cut back, 4 bases at V and 0 bases at J, with 8 bases in the middle. The CDR3 nucleotides are TGTGCCAGCAGCACAAAGGCCTCTGGAAACACCATATATTTT. Its translation is CASSTKASGNTIYF.

The chain couples TRBV12-5 to TRBJ2-1; TRBD2 matches 8 bases. The germline CDR1 and CDR2 sequences are LGHNT and FRNRAP. CDR3 length: 17 residues. J lost 7 bases, V lost 0 bases, and 11 bases had no gene match. The CDR3 loop is CASGLVLGGGPKNEQFF. CDR3 sequence (DNA): TGTGCTAGTGGTTTGGTACTGGGCGGGGGGCCAAAGAATGAGCAGTTCTTC. The complete variable domain, with remaining parts taken from reference TRBV12-5 and TRBJ2-1, reads DARVTQTPRHKVTEMGQEVTMRCQPILGHNTVFWYRQTMMQGLELLAYFRNRAPLDDSGMPKDRFSAEMPDATLATLKIQPSEPRDSAVYFCASGLVLGGGPKNEQFFGPGTRLTVL.

This clonotype showed up just a few times. The chain joins TRBV4-1 to TRBJ2-2; TRBD1 is a possible D gene (5 bases). Trimming cost V 2 bases and J 4 bases, with 20 bases left between them. The germline gives CDR1 MGHRA, CDR2 YSYEKL. The CDR3 totals 18 residues. The CDR3: CASSQIPRTLRITGELFF. CDR3 sequence (DNA): TGCGCCAGCAGCCAAATACCTCGGACACTAAGGATCACCGGGGAGCTGTTTTTT.

The V call is TRBV20-1, the J call TRBJ2-6; TRBD2 is a possible D gene (5 bases). With 6 bases removed from V and 3 bases from J, the gap between germline ends came to 6 bases. Per germline, CDR1 DFQATT and CDR2 SNEGSKA (reference sequence). This CDR3 has 12 residues. CDR3: CSAEGGANVLTF. CDR3 bases: TGCAGTGCCGAGGGTGGGGCCAACGTCCTGACTTTC.

The chain combines TRBV30 with TRBJ1-2, with 7 bases fitting TRBD1. Germline values: CDR1 GTSNPN, CDR2 SVGIG (reference sequence). This CDR3 has 13 residues. Trimming took 3 bases from V and 4 from J; bases not matched to a gene: 5. The CDR3: CAWSRDRPYGYTF. CDR3 bases: TGTGCCTGGAGCCGGGACAGACCCTATGGCTACACCTTC.

The CDR3 coding sequence is TGTGCCAGCAGTAGGACTGAGTACAATGAGCAGTTCTTC. Translated: CASSRTEYNEQFF. V and J are TRBV2 and TRBJ2-1; maybe TRBD2 (5 bases). Per the germline V gene, CDR1 is SNHLY and CDR2 is FYNNEI. The CDR3 spans 13 residues. V was trimmed by 5 bases and J by 4 bases, leaving 9 bases between them.

Regarding this clonotype: One end of the junction fails to match germline, which may point to a read error. The gene calls are TRBV20-1 and TRBJ1-6; a possible D gene is TRBD1 (6 bases). The CDR3 is made up of 15 amino acids. The V gene's germline CDR1 is DFQATT and CDR2 SNEGSKA (reference sequence). The CDR3 region is CSAPDTGLYNSLLHF. The CDR3 nucleotides read TGCAGTGCTCCGGATACAGGGCTCTATAATTCACTCCTCCACTTT.

This clonotype was observed once. The genes are TRBV20-1 and TRBJ1-1, with 7 nucleotides matching TRBD1. The germline gives CDR1 DFQATT, CDR2 SNEGSKA (reference sequence). This CDR3 is built from 13 residues. With 0 bases clipped from V and 3 bases from J, the junction kept 1 base outside the gene matches. The CDR3 loop is CSARDTGDTEAFF. DNA of the CDR3: TGCAGTGCTAGAGATACAGGGGACACTGAAGCTTTCTTT.

The DNA for the CDR3 is TGCAGTGCTAGAGATTCCTTGAGTCTAGCCAAAAACATTCAGTACTTC. It translates to CSARDSLSLAKNIQYF. This chain joins TRBV20-1 and TRBJ2-4; no reliable D call. Germline V CDR1 and CDR2: DFQATT, SNEGSKA (reference sequence). The V end lost 0 bases, the J end lost 0 bases, and 12 bases lay between the germline ends. The CDR3 is 16 residues long.

This clonotype was counted between two and nine times. As DNA, the CDR3 is TGTGCCAGCAGCCCCCAGGGCACTGAAGCTTTCTTT. Amino acids: CASSPQGTEAFF. The V gene is TRBV11-2, the J gene TRBJ1-1; D perhaps matches TRBD1 (5 bases). Germline CDR1 SGHAT, CDR2 FQNNGV. This CDR3 is built from 12 residues. V was cut by 5 bases and J by 4 bases, with 8 bases left in between. The full variable domain, completed using reference TRBV11-2 and TRBJ1-1, is EAGVAQSPRYKIIEKRQSVAFWCNPISGHATLYWYQQILGQGPKLLIQFQNNGVVDDSQLPKDRFSAERLKGVDSTLKIQPAKLEDSAVYLCASSPQGTEAFFGQGTRLTVV.

This clonotype was seen only once. The J gene is TRBJ2-2, the V gene TRBV12-3 or TRBV12-4, with 14 bases matching TRBD2. The CDR3 is 20 residues long. J lost 3 bases, V lost 6 bases, and 15 bases had no gene match. CDR3: CASSQAHLTSGGAYTGELFF. The DNA for the CDR3 is TGTGCCAGCAGCCAAGCACACTTGACTAGCGGGGGGGCCTACACCGGGGAGCTGTTTTTT.

The chain combines TRBV11-3 with TRBJ2-3; TRBD2 is a possible D gene (6 bases). Germline CDR1 is SGHNT and CDR2 is YENEEA. The V end was cut by 5 bases, the J end by 2 bases, with 14 bases between. The length of the CDR3 is 15 residues. CDR3 protein: CASSQVRGNTDTQYF. DNA of the CDR3: TGTGCCAGCAGCCAAGTCCGGGGGAACACAGATACGCAGTATTTT. The whole variable domain, filled in from reference TRBV11-3 and TRBJ2-3, reads EAGVVQSPRYKIIEKKQPVAFWCNPISGHNTLYWYLQNLGQGPELLIRYENEEAVDDSQLPKDRFSAERLKGVDSTLKIQPAELGDSAVYLCASSQVRGNTDTQYFGPGTRLTVL.

V is TRBV12-3 or TRBV12-4 and J is TRBJ1-1; maybe TRBD1 (6 bases). The CDR3 sequence is 15 residues long. V lost 4 bases and J 5 bases, leaving 17 bases between the germline ends. CDR3 nucleotide sequence: TGTGCCAGCAGTTCCCCCCTGGGAGGGGGGACTGAAGCTTTCTTT. Its protein is CASSSPLGGGTEAFF.

This clonotype was recorded a few times. The chain is built from TRBV7-8 and TRBJ2-3; either TRBD1 or TRBD2 may supply D (5 bases each). Between the trimmed V and J ends, which lost 5 bases and 2 bases, there was a span of 14 bases. This CDR3 region has 15 residues. CDR1 is SGHVS and CDR2 is FQNEAQ in the germline V gene. The CDR3 here is CASSVRDGLTDTQYF. The CDR3 DNA sequence: TGTGCCAGCAGCGTACGGGACGGACTCACAGATACGCAGTATTTT.

This clonotype was picked up a small number of times. The chain uses TRBV11-3 and TRBJ2-2; D gene ambiguous. The CDR3 contains 15 residues. CDR1 and CDR2 from the germline V gene are SGHNT and YENEEA. V dropped 2 bases and J dropped 0 bases, with 7 bases sitting between them. CDR3 protein: CASSLPGANTGELFF. The DNA for the CDR3 is TGTGCCAGCAGCTTACCTGGCGCGAACACCGGGGAGCTGTTTTTT. The whole variable domain, filled in from reference TRBV11-3 and TRBJ2-2, reads EAGVVQSPRYKIIEKKQPVAFWCNPISGHNTLYWYLQNLGQGPELLIRYENEEAVDDSQLPKDRFSAERLKGVDSTLKIQPAELGDSAVYLCASSLPGANTGELFFGEGSRLTVL.

The chain is built from TRBV7-9 and TRBJ1-1; D is unclear. The V end lost 5 bases, the J end lost 8 bases, and 12 bases lay between the germline ends. From germline, CDR1 is SEHNR and CDR2 FQNEAQ (reference sequence). CDR3 length equals 12 residues. CDR3 bases: TGTGCCAGCAGCCCCACCTTGGGGGAAGCTTTCTTT. Amino acid sequence: CASSPTLGEAFF.

V and J are TRBV30 and TRBJ1-2, with D unresolved. Trimming shortened V by 6 bases and J by 8 bases, and 10 bases separated the two germline ends. From germline, CDR1 is GTSNPN and CDR2 SVGIG (reference sequence). CDR3 length equals 10 residues. CDR3 in DNA: TGTGCCTGCCATCAAGGGGGCTACACCTTC. Translated: CACHQGGYTF.

The chain combines TRBV24-1 with TRBJ1-4; a possible D gene is TRBD1 (6 bases). The V end was cut by 8 bases, the J end by 3 bases, with 15 bases between. The CDR3 runs 15 residues. Per the germline V gene, CDR1 is KGHDR and CDR2 is SFDVKD. The CDR3 DNA follows: TGTGCCACCACAGGGGTAGTGAATTCTAATGAAAAACTGTTTTTT. It encodes CATTGVVNSNEKLFF.

The V gene is TRBV20-1, the J gene TRBJ2-3; TRBD2 agrees at 8 bases. Germline assignment: CDR1 DFQATT and CDR2 SNEGSKA (reference sequence). The CDR3 extends over 15 amino acids. The junction had 3 bases not matched to a gene; V was cut back by 1 base and J by 0 bases. The CDR3 region has the DNA TGCAGTGCTAGAGGAGAGCGGGGGAGCACAGATACGCAGTATTTT. Protein: CSARGERGSTDTQYF.

The V and J genes are TRBV6-2 or TRBV6-3 and TRBJ1-2, with 7 bases lining up with TRBD1. Germline CDR1 reads MNHEY; CDR2 reads SVGEGT. V lost 4 bases and J lost 4; bases outside the gene matches: 3. This CDR3 has 13 residues. Here the CDR3 DNA reads TGTGCCAGCAGTTCTTCAGGGGGCTATGGCTACACCTTC. Translating gives CASSSSGGYGYTF.